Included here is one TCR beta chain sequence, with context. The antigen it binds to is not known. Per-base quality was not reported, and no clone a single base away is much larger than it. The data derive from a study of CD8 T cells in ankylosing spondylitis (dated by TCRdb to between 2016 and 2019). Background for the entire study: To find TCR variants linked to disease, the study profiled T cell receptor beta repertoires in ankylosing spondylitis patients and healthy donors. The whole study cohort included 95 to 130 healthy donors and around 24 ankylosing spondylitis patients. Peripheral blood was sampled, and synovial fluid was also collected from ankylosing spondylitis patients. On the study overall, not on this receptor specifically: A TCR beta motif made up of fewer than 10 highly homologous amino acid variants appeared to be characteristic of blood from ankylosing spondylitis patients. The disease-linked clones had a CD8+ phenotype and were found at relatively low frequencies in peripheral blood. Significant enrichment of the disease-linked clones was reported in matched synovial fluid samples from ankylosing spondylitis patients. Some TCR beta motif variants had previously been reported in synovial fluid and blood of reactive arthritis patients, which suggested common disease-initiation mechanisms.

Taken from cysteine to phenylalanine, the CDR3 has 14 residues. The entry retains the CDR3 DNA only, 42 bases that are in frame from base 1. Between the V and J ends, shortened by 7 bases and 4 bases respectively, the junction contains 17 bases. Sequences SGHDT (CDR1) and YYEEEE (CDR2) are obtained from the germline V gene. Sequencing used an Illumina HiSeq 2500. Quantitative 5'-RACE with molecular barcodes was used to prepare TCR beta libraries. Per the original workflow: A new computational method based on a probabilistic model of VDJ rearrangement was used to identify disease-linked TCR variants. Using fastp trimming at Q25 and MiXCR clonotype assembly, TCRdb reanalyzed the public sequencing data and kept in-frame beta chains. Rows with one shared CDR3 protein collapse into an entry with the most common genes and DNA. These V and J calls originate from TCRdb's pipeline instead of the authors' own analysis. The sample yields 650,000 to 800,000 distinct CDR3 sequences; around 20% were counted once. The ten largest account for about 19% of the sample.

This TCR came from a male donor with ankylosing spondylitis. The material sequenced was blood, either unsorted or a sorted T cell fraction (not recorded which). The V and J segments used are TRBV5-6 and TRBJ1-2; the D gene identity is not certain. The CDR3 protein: CASLRRASGYGYTF. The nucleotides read TGTGCCAGCTTACGGAGGGCGTCCGGCTATGGCTACACCTTC.